This T cell receptor beta chain was retrieved from a study of CD8+ T cells in alopecia areata. This clone has a handful of counts. Extraction of RNA preceded its reverse transcription into cDNA, which served as the sequencing template. Here immunoSEQ multiplex PCR was the method, and the copy in TCRdb shows in-frame clones only, minus some. In the table there are some 200,000 clones, roughly three fifths of which are singletons. V lost 3 bases and J 1 base, leaving 9 bases between the germline ends. The CDR3 covers 13 residues. Germline V lookup: CDR1 SQVTM, CDR2 ANQGSEA. Noted treatment: oral pan-JAK inhibitor, 5-10 mg twice daily.

This receptor was identified in a human donor with alopecia areata. Sample: CD8+ T cells sorted from blood, taken at week 24, from a patient treated with tofacitinib. The J gene is TRBJ1-1, the V gene TRBV29-1; the D is unclear. Here the CDR3 reads CSVEAGSNTEAFF. The CDR3 nucleotides read TGCAGCGTTGAGGCGGGTTCGAACACTGAAGCTTTCTTT.